The clone carrying this TCR beta chain has more than one count but fewer than ten. Germline-derived CDR1 and CDR2 are MNHEY and SVGEGT. With V trimmed by 7 bases and J by 1 base, 12 bases remained unmatched. There are 16 residues in the CDR3. This specimen belongs to a study of blood T cells in healthy people across ages. Together with a sample-barcoded 5' primer, a J-beta primer mix was included in a second PCR lasting roughly 6 to 12 cycles. The template-switch adaptor was a 5' adaptor with 12 random nucleotides. It tagged each cDNA molecule. TCRdb reprocessed the 5' RACE reads via MiXCR and lists one record per CDR3 protein. The table shows 920,000 or so distinct CDR3 sequences, with 35% to 50% occurring only once. Aged about 6 to 90, donors were systemically healthy Caucasians from Russia. Researchers report isolating at least 6.5 million PBMCs per sample.

The sequence was collected from a woman aged 55-69 years in good health. Sequencing was performed on blood. The chain has TRBV6-2 or TRBV6-3 and TRBJ2-5; 7 nucleotides match TRBD2. The CDR3 region is CASIPGERDFQETQYF. The CDR3, as DNA: TGTGCCAGCATCCCTGGGGAGCGGGATTTCCAAGAGACCCAGTACTTC.